This T cell receptor (beta chain) originates from a study of CD8+ T cells in alopecia areata. This clone was seen a few times. Antigen unknown. The study, taken as a whole, reports: Clonality was higher in lesional than normal scalp, especially in alopecia totalis/universalis.

TCR sequencing used cDNA made by reverse transcription of extracted RNA. Using immunoSEQ multiplex PCR, the repertoire was profiled, and TCRdb retains in-frame clones only, with some absent. The repertoire consists of 150,000 to 200,000 clones, with 55% occurring once and the leading ten covering less than 5%. The V gene's germline CDR1 is MNHEY and CDR2 SVGAGI. With 8 bases removed from V and 4 bases from J, the gap between germline ends came to 11 bases. CDR3 length: 12 residues. This TCR came from a human donor in good health. Sequencing was carried out using CD4+ T cells sorted from blood. The J gene is TRBJ2-5, the V gene TRBV6-5; no firm D call. The CDR3 loop reads CASGWVAETQYF. CDR3 DNA sequence: TGTGCCAGCGGTTGGGTCGCAGAGACCCAGTACTTC.